This TCR beta chain was sequenced for a study of molecular identifiers for immune sequencing clone quantification. Findings of the study overall: Over 97% of effector molecules, yet under 1% of naive-cell molecules, were held by clones above 20 RNA copies. Identical TCR molecules that share a barcode could lead to an underestimation of highly expanded clone sizes.

CDR3 length: 14 amino acids. The V gene's germline CDR1 is SNHLY and CDR2 FYNNEI. V shed 6 bases and J shed 3 bases, with 14 bases lying between them. Listed TCR primers and previously described methods were used for bulk TCR libraries. TCRdb redid the calling of the PCR reads with MiXCR, one entry per CDR3 protein. The sample consists of over 600,000 distinct CDR3 sequences, 20% of them appearing once. This clonotype has more than one count but fewer than ten. The antigen is not known. Isolation of naive CD8 T cells was achieved by sorting on a CD8+CD4-CCR7+CD45RA+ phenotype. This chain uses TRBV2 with TRBJ2-5, with D tentatively TRBD2 (7 bases). This clonotype was obtained from a human donor in good health. Some libraries in this study had Jurkat cell RNA spiked in. The source material was naive CD8+ T cells from blood, with Jurkat cell RNA spiked in. Subset specified: FACS-sorted CD8+CD4-CCR7+CD45RA+ naive T cells. The CDR3 sequence is CASSFRGAEETQYF. In nucleotides, the CDR3 is TGTGCCAGCAGCTTCCGGGGGGCGGAAGAGACCCAGTACTTC.